A selection of T cell receptor beta chains follows, all from one sample in a study of blood T cell repertoires in COVID-19. Sequenced by immunoSEQ multiplex PCR; TCRdb stores in-frame clones only, minus some. In the table there are approximately 92,000 clones, about 80% of which are singletons. The sample was peripheral blood. Source of these receptors: an elderly man with acute or convalescent COVID-19. Both conserved end residues are part of each CDR3. Each record gives: V gene, CDR3 length, D gene, clone size, J gene, CDR3 protein, CDR3 DNA. The D gene is left open where the match is weak. Clone size, where shown, is once, few, many, or a class for clones that have expanded.

V: TRBV9
length: 14
D: .
size: .
J: TRBJ2-2
CDR3: CASRGQANTGELFF
DNA: TGTGCCAGCAGGGGGCAGGCGAACACCGGGGAGCTGTTTTTT

V: TRBV7-2
length: 16
D: .
size: .
J: TRBJ1-3
CDR3: CASSLGQEFSGNTIYF
DNA: TGTGCCAGCAGCTTGGGACAAGAGTTCTCTGGAAACACCATATATTTT

V: TRBV6-6
length: 15
D: .
size: .
J: TRBJ2-3
CDR3: CASSLTGIGTDTQYF
DNA: TGTGCCAGCAGTTTAACAGGGATTGGCACAGATACGCAGTATTTT

V: TRBV7-2
length: 15
D: TRBD1
size: .
J: TRBJ2-1
CDR3: CASSLDRGFYNEQFF
DNA: TGTGCCAGCAGCTTAGACAGGGGGTTTTACAATGAGCAGTTCTTC

V: TRBV28
length: 13
D: .
size: .
J: TRBJ2-7
CDR3: CASRTLTGSEQYF
DNA: TGTGCCAGCAGGACCCTCACAGGGAGCGAGCAGTACTTC

V: TRBV21-1
length: 12
D: .
size: once
J: TRBJ1-2
CDR3: CASRLTGYGYTF
DNA: TGTGCCAGCAGGTTGACAGGATATGGCTACACCTTC

V: TRBV18
length: 16
D: TRBD1
size: .
J: TRBJ1-4
CDR3: CASSPNRTGLNEKLFF
DNA: TGTGCCAGCTCACCAAACAGGACAGGGCTTAATGAAAAACTGTTTTTT

V: TRBV7-8
length: 15
D: .
size: .
J: TRBJ2-5
CDR3: CASSSDGWGKETQYF
DNA: TGTGCCAGCAGCTCAGACGGGTGGGGCAAAGAGACCCAGTACTTC

V: TRBV7-2
length: 14
D: .
size: .
J: TRBJ1-3
CDR3: CASTLRGPGNTIYF
DNA: TGTGCCAGCACCCTCAGGGGCCCTGGAAACACCATATATTTT

V: TRBV28
length: 16
D: TRBD2
size: .
J: TRBJ2-7
CDR3: CASSPPLGGGPYEQYF
DNA: TGTGCCAGCAGCCCGCCCCTCGGGGGAGGGCCGTATGAGCAGTACTTC

V: TRBV3-1/TRBV3-2
length: 14
D: TRBD2
size: .
J: TRBJ2-3
CDR3: CASSQVSSGGSQYF
DNA: TGTGCCAGCAGCCAAGTGTCTAGCGGGGGGTCGCAGTATTTT

V: TRBV27
length: 13
D: .
size: .
J: TRBJ2-7
CDR3: CASSARSSYEQYF
DNA: TGTGCCAGCAGTGCGAGGAGCTCCTACGAGCAGTACTTC

V: TRBV7-8
length: 16
D: TRBD1
size: .
J: TRBJ2-1
CDR3: CASSPSGQGSYNEQFF
DNA: TGTGCCAGCAGCCCATCGGGACAGGGGTCCTACAATGAGCAGTTCTTC

V: TRBV18
length: 15
D: TRBD1
size: .
J: TRBJ1-4
CDR3: CASSPLTGANEKLFF
DNA: TGTGCCAGCTCACCCCTGACAGGGGCAAACGAAAAACTGTTTTTT

V: TRBV18
length: 16
D: TRBD2
size: few
J: TRBJ2-2
CDR3: CASLAAGVPNTGELFF
DNA: TGTGCCAGCTTAGCAGCGGGAGTCCCGAACACCGGGGAGCTGTTTTTT

V: TRBV19
length: 13
D: .
size: few
J: TRBJ1-1
CDR3: CASSIRGLSQAFF
DNA: TGTGCCAGTAGTATTAGAGGTTTATCCCAAGCTTTCTTT

V: TRBV28
length: 13
D: .
size: .
J: TRBJ1-6
CDR3: CAVTGSNNSPLHF
DNA: TGTGCCGTCACAGGATCGAATAATTCACCCCTCCACTTT

V: TRBV19
length: 11
D: TRBD2
size: .
J: TRBJ2-1
CDR3: CASSRSGLAFF
DNA: TGTGCCAGTAGTAGATCGGGACTAGCGTTCTTC

V: TRBV6-5
length: 13
D: TRBD2
size: .
J: TRBJ2-1
CDR3: CASSLAGINEQFF
DNA: TGTGCCAGCAGTTTAGCGGGAATTAATGAGCAGTTCTTC

V: TRBV5-1
length: 14
D: .
size: .
J: TRBJ1-4
CDR3: CASSLTGKGEKLFF
DNA: TGCGCCAGCAGCTTGACGGGAAAGGGCGAAAAACTGTTTTTT

V: TRBV18
length: 16
D: .
size: .
J: TRBJ1-3
CDR3: CASSSGGDRSGNTIYF
DNA: TGTGCCAGCTCATCCGGAGGGGATCGGTCCGGAAACACCATATATTTT

V: TRBV18
length: 12
D: .
size: .
J: TRBJ2-5
CDR3: CASSTFQETQYF
DNA: TGTGCCAGCTCAACTTTCCAAGAGACCCAGTACTTC

V: TRBV7-2
length: 17
D: .
size: .
J: TRBJ1-2
CDR3: CATALTGTSPFNYGYTF
DNA: TGTGCCACCGCGCTTACCGGGACAAGCCCTTTTAACTATGGCTACACCTTC

V: TRBV6-6
length: 14
D: .
size: .
J: TRBJ2-7
CDR3: CASSSKQGVTEQYF
DNA: TGTGCCAGCAGTTCCAAACAGGGTGTCACCGAGCAGTACTTC

V: TRBV6-5
length: 15
D: TRBD1
size: once
J: TRBJ1-4
CDR3: CASSSSGGANEKLFF
DNA: TGTGCCAGCAGCAGCTCAGGGGGTGCTAATGAAAAACTGTTTTTT

V: TRBV10-2
length: 14
D: .
size: .
J: TRBJ1-6
CDR3: CASSEFLANSPLHF
DNA: TGCGCCAGCAGTGAGTTCCTAGCGAATTCACCCCTCCACTTT

V: TRBV4-3
length: 15
D: TRBD1
size: few
J: TRBJ1-3
CDR3: CASSQTGQVGNTIYF
DNA: TGCGCCAGCAGCCAAACCGGACAGGTCGGAAACACCATATATTTT

V: TRBV2
length: 14
D: .
size: once
J: TRBJ1-4
CDR3: CASSEEHLNEKLFF
DNA: TGTGCCAGCAGTGAAGAGCATCTTAATGAAAAACTGTTTTTT

V: TRBV6-2/TRBV6-3
length: 18
D: TRBD2
size: .
J: TRBJ2-1
CDR3: CASSYPTSGISGYNEQFF
DNA: TGTGCCAGCAGTTATCCGACTAGCGGGATAAGTGGGTACAATGAGCAGTTCTTC

V: TRBV12-3/TRBV12-4
length: 11
D: .
size: .
J: TRBJ2-5
CDR3: CASSRSETQYF
DNA: TGTGCCAGCAGTAGGAGTGAGACCCAGTACTTC

V: TRBV19
length: 17
D: .
size: .
J: TRBJ1-2
CDR3: CASKGSRGVRTIYGYTF
DNA: TGTGCCAGTAAGGGATCCCGAGGGGTGAGGACTATTTATGGCTACACCTTC

V: TRBV2
length: 13
D: .
size: few
J: TRBJ1-2
CDR3: CASSEAPGTSSTF
DNA: TGTGCCAGCAGTGAAGCCCCCGGGACTTCTAGCACCTTC

V: TRBV27
length: 15
D: .
size: .
J: TRBJ2-7
CDR3: CASSRQGLRENEQYF
DNA: TGTGCCAGCAGTCGCCAGGGTCTTCGTGAGAACGAGCAGTACTTC

V: TRBV18
length: 14
D: .
size: .
J: TRBJ2-4
CDR3: CASSPGRAKNIQYF
DNA: TGTGCCAGCTCACCAGGGCGCGCCAAAAACATTCAGTACTTC

V: TRBV3-1/TRBV3-2
length: 16
D: TRBD2
size: .
J: TRBJ2-1
CDR3: CASSQRLAGGYNEQFF
DNA: TGTGCCAGCAGCCAGCGCTTAGCGGGGGGGTACAATGAGCAGTTCTTC

V: TRBV9
length: 15
D: TRBD2
size: .
J: TRBJ2-1
CDR3: CASSVGASGTNEQFF
DNA: TGTGCCAGCAGCGTAGGTGCTAGCGGGACGAATGAGCAGTTCTTC

V: TRBV15
length: 18
D: TRBD1
size: .
J: TRBJ2-1
CDR3: CATSRGGTGGFGADEQFF
DNA: TGTGCCACCAGCAGAGGGGGAACAGGGGGCTTTGGTGCGGATGAGCAGTTCTTC

V: TRBV11-3
length: 14
D: TRBD2
size: .
J: TRBJ2-3
CDR3: CASSSGLAGHLLYF
DNA: TGTGCCAGCAGCTCAGGACTAGCGGGTCACCTTTTGTATTTT

V: TRBV3-1/TRBV3-2
length: 14
D: .
size: .
J: TRBJ2-5
CDR3: CASSLRAGEETQYF
DNA: TGTGCCAGCAGCCTTAGGGCAGGGGAAGAGACCCAGTACTTC

V: TRBV7-2
length: 14
D: TRBD1
size: .
J: TRBJ1-6
CDR3: CASSLDTGGRPLHF
DNA: TGTGCCAGCAGCTTAGACACAGGGGGTAGACCCCTCCACTTT